Listed below are T cell receptor beta chains from one sample, sequenced in a study of T cells expressing NK-cell markers. TCRdb re-called the 5' RACE reads; every CDR3 protein appears as one record, without DNA. There are about 410,000 distinct CDR3 sequences in the sample, with roughly 10% held by the top ten. Sequences were obtained from blood T cells: a sorted CD56 or NKG2C T cell subset, CD4+ or CD8+ T cells, or bulk PBMC T cells (not recorded which). The source is a woman in her 50s in good health. Both conserved end residues are part of each CDR3. Each record gives: J gene, V gene, CDR3 protein.

j_call: TRBJ2-1
v_call: TRBV3-1
cdr3_aa: CASSQRAGTGGNEQFF

j_call: TRBJ2-1
v_call: TRBV18
cdr3_aa: CASSIGLAGEIFDNEQFF

j_call: TRBJ2-2
v_call: TRBV7-9
cdr3_aa: CAGRPRAKNTGELFF

j_call: TRBJ2-1
v_call: TRBV5-1
cdr3_aa: CASSVTFNNEQFF

j_call: TRBJ1-2
v_call: TRBV29-1
cdr3_aa: CSATSDASYGYTF

j_call: TRBJ2-6
v_call: TRBV5-1
cdr3_aa: CASSLEDVLTF

j_call: TRBJ2-7
v_call: TRBV10-2
cdr3_aa: CASSQDRAYEQYF

j_call: TRBJ1-2
v_call: TRBV12-3/TRBV12-4
cdr3_aa: CASSSTGHGYTF

j_call: TRBJ2-5
v_call: TRBV12-3/TRBV12-4
cdr3_aa: CASTWGGRETQYF

j_call: TRBJ1-2
v_call: TRBV5-1
cdr3_aa: CASSLNWGYGYTF

j_call: TRBJ2-3
v_call: TRBV5-1
cdr3_aa: CASSAGLAGGPGDTQYF

j_call: TRBJ1-2
v_call: TRBV10-1
cdr3_aa: CASSESGSYGYTF

j_call: TRBJ1-2
v_call: TRBV29-1
cdr3_aa: CSVEEQGAIYGYTF

j_call: TRBJ1-1
v_call: TRBV28
cdr3_aa: CASSLFVTGKTEAFF

j_call: TRBJ1-1
v_call: TRBV6-2/TRBV6-3
cdr3_aa: CASRYGSTEAFF

j_call: TRBJ2-6
v_call: TRBV15
cdr3_aa: CATSRDIPDASGANVLTF

j_call: TRBJ2-1
v_call: TRBV18
cdr3_aa: CASSPRDTGYNEQFF

j_call: TRBJ2-5
v_call: TRBV14
cdr3_aa: CASSLRTSGKAQETQYF

j_call: TRBJ2-2
v_call: TRBV4-2
cdr3_aa: CASSRTLGANTGELFF

j_call: TRBJ2-4
v_call: TRBV6-5
cdr3_aa: CASTNAAGSAKNIQYF

j_call: TRBJ2-4
v_call: TRBV13
cdr3_aa: CASSTGLANIQYF

j_call: TRBJ1-1
v_call: TRBV20-1
cdr3_aa: CSARDSRVTEAFF

j_call: TRBJ2-1
v_call: TRBV7-9
cdr3_aa: CASSPGLAGEAEQFF

j_call: TRBJ2-2
v_call: TRBV24-1
cdr3_aa: CATSDSTSFTGELFF

j_call: TRBJ2-2
v_call: TRBV9
cdr3_aa: CASSSGSHTGELFF

j_call: TRBJ1-2
v_call: TRBV6-5
cdr3_aa: CASSPQGTIGYTF

j_call: TRBJ2-3
v_call: TRBV12-3/TRBV12-4
cdr3_aa: CASSFPLAGVDTQYF

j_call: TRBJ2-2
v_call: TRBV11-2
cdr3_aa: CASSLDQNTLKGGELFF

j_call: TRBJ1-2
v_call: TRBV3-1
cdr3_aa: CASSQDGEFYGYTF

j_call: TRBJ2-1
v_call: TRBV11-2
cdr3_aa: CASSLLGVQSYFHEQFF

j_call: TRBJ1-5
v_call: TRBV20-1
cdr3_aa: CSARQTGRADQPQHF

j_call: TRBJ2-7
v_call: TRBV12-3/TRBV12-4
cdr3_aa: CASSLGWISYEQYF

j_call: TRBJ2-4
v_call: TRBV15
cdr3_aa: CATSREGLGRIQYF

j_call: TRBJ2-7
v_call: TRBV7-2
cdr3_aa: CASSSPLNLISYEQYF

j_call: TRBJ2-3
v_call: TRBV20-1
cdr3_aa: CSVAGVVTDTQYF

j_call: TRBJ2-2
v_call: TRBV6-6
cdr3_aa: CASSYSAGVNAGELFF

j_call: TRBJ2-5
v_call: TRBV5-5
cdr3_aa: CASSSSRSTETQYF

j_call: TRBJ1-1
v_call: TRBV5-1
cdr3_aa: CASSGYSRTNTEAFF

j_call: TRBJ2-7
v_call: TRBV29-1
cdr3_aa: CSVGPGVGYEQYF

j_call: TRBJ2-7
v_call: TRBV2
cdr3_aa: CASSTNSGAPYEQYF

j_call: TRBJ1-6
v_call: TRBV12-3/TRBV12-4
cdr3_aa: CASSGGPGRNSPLHF

j_call: TRBJ2-1
v_call: TRBV20-1
cdr3_aa: CSARKDRQPNEQFF

j_call: TRBJ2-1
v_call: TRBV5-1
cdr3_aa: CASSGIPGGASYNEQFF

j_call: TRBJ2-1
v_call: TRBV20-1
cdr3_aa: CSAREGGRGDGEQFF

j_call: TRBJ2-5
v_call: TRBV5-1
cdr3_aa: CASSTSSQETQYF

j_call: TRBJ1-1
v_call: TRBV10-1
cdr3_aa: CASSRGLAATEAFF

j_call: TRBJ2-1
v_call: TRBV5-1
cdr3_aa: CASSLRAGGEQFF

j_call: TRBJ2-2
v_call: TRBV29-1
cdr3_aa: CSADPGTRAGELFF